A selection of T cell receptor beta chains follows, all from one sample in a study of identical twins. TCRdb used MiXCR to reprocess the 5' RACE reads, holding one entry per CDR3 protein. The sample lists some 500,000 distinct CDR3 sequences; more than 9% were seen once. The data also belong to a second study, concerning yellow fever vaccine responses in identical twins.

Sequencing was carried out using PBMCs. The receptors here all came from a young woman in good health. Both conserved end residues are part of each CDR3. D genes are given only for firm matches. For some rows the clone size is stated as once, few or many, or as a class when expanded; others skip it.

TRBV6-5	many	TRBJ2-5	TRBD2	TGTGCCAGCAGATTACTTAGCGGGGGGAAAGAGACCCAGTACTTC	CASRLLSGGKETQYF
TRBV6-2/TRBV6-3	few	TRBJ2-7	-	TGTGCCAGCAGTCGCCACCCACGGCCCTACGAGCAGTACTTC	CASSRHPRPYEQYF
TRBV7-2	-	TRBJ2-7	TRBD2	TGTGCCAGCAGCTTAGTGGGTAGCGGGACCCCCTACGAGCAGTACTTC	CASSLVGSGTPYEQYF
TRBV14	few	TRBJ2-3	TRBD2	TGTGCCAGCAGCCAAGCGGGGGGTAATACGCAGTATTTT	CASSQAGGNTQYF
TRBV5-6	-	TRBJ2-1	-	TGTGCCAGCAGCCCCGGCAGGGTAGACTTGAATGAGCAGTTCTTC	CASSPGRVDLNEQFF
TRBV6-2/TRBV6-3	few	TRBJ1-5	-	TGTGCCAGCCGGGGAGAGGGTTACAATCAGCCCCAGCATTTT	CASRGEGYNQPQHF
TRBV5-5	many	TRBJ1-4	-	TGTGCCAGCAGCTTGCAGATAGAAAAACTGTTTTTT	CASSLQIEKLFF
TRBV27	many	TRBJ2-2	-	TGTGCCAGCAGACCTGACAGGTTAAACACCGGGGAGCTGTTTTTT	CASRPDRLNTGELFF
TRBV7-9	many	TRBJ2-2	-	TGTGCCAGCAGCCCCGGGTTCACCGGGGAGCTGTTTTTT	CASSPGFTGELFF
TRBV28	many	TRBJ2-5	TRBD2	TGTGCCAGCAGTAAAGCGGGGGGCCTACAAGAGACCCAGTACTTC	CASSKAGGLQETQYF
TRBV7-9	-	TRBJ2-2	TRBD1	TGTGCCAGCAGCCCCCGGGACAGCTCCACCGGGGAGCTGTTTTTT	CASSPRDSSTGELFF
TRBV5-1	-	TRBJ2-7	TRBD2	TGCGCCAGCAGACCAGCGGGAGAGGCCTACGAGCAGTACTTC	CASRPAGEAYEQYF
TRBV7-8	many	TRBJ2-7	TRBD2	TGTGCCAGCAGCGTAGAGGACTCCGGGGGGGTTCTCTACGAGCAGTACTTC	CASSVEDSGGVLYEQYF
TRBV20-1	many	TRBJ2-3	TRBD2	TGCAGTGCTAGTGGTGCGGGGGGGCCAGATACGCAGTATTTT	CSASGAGGPDTQYF
TRBV5-1	-	TRBJ2-4	-	TGCGCCAGCAGCCAACAGAGTGGGGGCCGCCAAAACATTCAGTACTTC	CASSQQSGGRQNIQYF
TRBV18	few	TRBJ2-7	TRBD2	TGTGCCAGCTCACCTGAACTAGCGAGAAGCTCCTACGAGCAGTACTTC	CASSPELARSSYEQYF
TRBV20-1	-	TRBJ2-3	TRBD2	TGCAGTGCTAGAGTCCTAAGCGGGGGGGGGTTCGCAGATACGCAGTATTTT	CSARVLSGGGFADTQYF
TRBV25-1	-	TRBJ2-7	TRBD2	TGTGCCAGCAGTGATAGCGGGAGGGCCTGGGAGCAGTACTTC	CASSDSGRAWEQYF
TRBV3-1	many	TRBJ2-3	-	TGTGCCAGCAGCCAAGACGTACTTAGGGGACTCACAGATACGCAGTATTTT	CASSQDVLRGLTDTQYF
TRBV20-1	few	TRBJ2-7	-	TGCAGTGCTAGAGTCCTAGCGACCTACGAGCAGTACTTC	CSARVLATYEQYF
TRBV2	many	TRBJ2-2	-	TGTGCCAGCAACTTACAGGATCCCTTACCCGGGGAGCTGTTTTTT	CASNLQDPLPGELFF
TRBV24-1	few	TRBJ2-1	-	TGTGCCACCAGTGATACCCAGGGGTGGGGTCGAGGGCAGTTCTTC	CATSDTQGWGRGQFF
TRBV6-5	-	TRBJ2-1	TRBD2	TGTGCCAGCAGTTACTCGGCTAGCGGGAGGGATGAGCAGTTCTTC	CASSYSASGRDEQFF
TRBV5-4	once	TRBJ2-2	-	TGTGCCAGCAGCTTGTACAGGGTGAACACCGGGGAGCTGTTTTTT	CASSLYRVNTGELFF
TRBV4-2	few	TRBJ2-6	-	TGTGCCAGCAGCCAAGATGGGCTAGCCCCATTCTCTGGGGCCAACGTCCTGACTTTC	CASSQDGLAPFSGANVLTF
TRBV2	many	TRBJ2-7	-	TGTGCCAGCAAAGGAGACAGCCCCTACGAGCAGTACTTC	CASKGDSPYEQYF
TRBV24-1	many	TRBJ2-2	-	TGTGCCACCTATGGGGTCGACACCGGGGAGCTGTTTTTT	CATYGVDTGELFF
TRBV14	many	TRBJ2-7	-	TGTGCCAGCAGCCAAGATACGATTTCCTACGAGCAGTACTTC	CASSQDTISYEQYF
TRBV11-2	many	TRBJ2-7	-	TGTGCCAGCAGCTATGGGGGGGAGCAGTACTTC	CASSYGGEQYF
TRBV12-3/TRBV12-4	many	TRBJ2-7	TRBD1	TGTGCCAGCAGCATTACGACAGGGGTTATGGACGAGCAGTACTTC	CASSITTGVMDEQYF
TRBV20-1	-	TRBJ2-1	TRBD2	TGCAGTGCTAGAGTTCCTAGCGGGTCCTACAATGAGCAGTTCTTC	CSARVPSGSYNEQFF
TRBV12-3/TRBV12-4	-	TRBJ2-1	-	TGTGCCAGCAGTCCCTCTAACGGGGGAGAGCAGTTCTTC	CASSPSNGGEQFF
TRBV12-3/TRBV12-4	few	TRBJ1-1	-	TGTGCCAGCAGTTCCGGGACTGGCACTGAAGCTTTCTTT	CASSSGTGTEAFF
TRBV5-1	many	TRBJ2-2	-	TGCGCCAGCAGCTTTAAGCCGTCGGACACCGGGGAGCTGTTTTTT	CASSFKPSDTGELFF
TRBV6-2/TRBV6-3	-	TRBJ2-6	-	TGTGCCAGCAGTTACGACGGGTCTGGGACCAACGTCCTGACTTTC	CASSYDGSGTNVLTF
TRBV7-2	many	TRBJ1-5	-	TGTGCCAGCAGCTTGAGTTCGCAGCCCCAGCATTTT	CASSLSSQPQHF
TRBV20-1	many	TRBJ1-1	-	TGCAGTGCTACTCCGGATAACACTGAAGCTTTCTTT	CSATPDNTEAFF
TRBV6-1	many	TRBJ2-1	-	TGTGCCAGCCGGCGAAAAACAGGGCCTACGAGCTCCTACAATGAGCAGTTCTTC	CASRRKTGPTSSYNEQFF
TRBV4-3	-	TRBJ2-1	TRBD2	TGCGCCAGCAGCCAAGATGGCGGGAGTCCCTACAATGAGCAGTTCTTC	CASSQDGGSPYNEQFF
TRBV6-4	many	TRBJ2-7	TRBD2	TGTGCCAGTAACCCGGGACTATCGTACTTC	CASNPGLSYF
TRBV5-6	-	TRBJ1-1	TRBD1	TGTGCCAGCAGCTTGGCCGGGACAGTCACCCTCTTAGAAGCTTTCTTT	CASSLAGTVTLLEAFF
TRBV10-3	few	TRBJ2-2	-	TGTGCCATCAGTGAGTCGGGCAGTGCGAACACCGGGGAGCTGTTTTTT	CAISESGSANTGELFF
TRBV24-1	few	TRBJ2-7	TRBD1	TGTGCCACCAGTGATCGGCCCGACAGGGGTCCCTACGAGCAGTACTTC	CATSDRPDRGPYEQYF
TRBV5-1	-	TRBJ2-7	-	TGCGCCAGCAGCTTTTGGGCTAGCGACGAGCAGTACTTC	CASSFWASDEQYF
TRBV2	many	TRBJ2-1	TRBD1	TGTGCCAGGGGAGGACAGGGTGCCTACAATGAGCAGTTCTTC	CARGGQGAYNEQFF
TRBV28	-	TRBJ2-7	-	TGTGCCAGCAGCCGCGGCCGGGAGCATGTCCCCGAGCAGTACTTC	CASSRGREHVPEQYF
TRBV7-3	-	TRBJ2-7	TRBD1	TGTGCCAGCAGCTTAGGGACAGGGCAGTCCTACGAGCAGTACTTC	CASSLGTGQSYEQYF
TRBV12-3/TRBV12-4	many	TRBJ2-2	-	TGTGCCAGCAGTTCGATAGGGCTAGGATGGGACACCGGGGAGCTGTTTTTT	CASSSIGLGWDTGELFF
TRBV5-1	few	TRBJ2-1	-	TGCGCCAGCAGCATCAGGGGTGGTGAGCAGTTCTTC	CASSIRGGEQFF